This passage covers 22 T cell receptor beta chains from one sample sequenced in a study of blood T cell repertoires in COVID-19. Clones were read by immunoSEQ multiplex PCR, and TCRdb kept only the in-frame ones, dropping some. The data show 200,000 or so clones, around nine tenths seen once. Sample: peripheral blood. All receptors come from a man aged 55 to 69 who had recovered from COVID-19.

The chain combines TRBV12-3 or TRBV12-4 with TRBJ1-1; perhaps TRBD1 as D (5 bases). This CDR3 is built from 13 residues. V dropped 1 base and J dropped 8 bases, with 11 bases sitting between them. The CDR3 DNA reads TGTGCCAGCAGTTTAGGGGAGGGGATGGAAGCTTTCTTT. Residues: CASSLGEGMEAFF.

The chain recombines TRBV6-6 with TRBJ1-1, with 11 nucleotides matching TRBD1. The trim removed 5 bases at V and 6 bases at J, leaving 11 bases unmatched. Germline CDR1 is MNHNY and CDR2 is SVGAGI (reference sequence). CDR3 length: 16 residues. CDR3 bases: TGTGCCAGCAGTGCGCCTCCGGGACAGGGGGATCCTGAAGCTTTCTTT. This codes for CASSAPPGQGDPEAFF.

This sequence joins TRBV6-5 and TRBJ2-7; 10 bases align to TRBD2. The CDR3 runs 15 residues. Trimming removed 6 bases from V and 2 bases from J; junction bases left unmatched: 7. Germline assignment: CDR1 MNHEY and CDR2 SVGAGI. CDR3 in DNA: TGTGCCAGCAGCCCCGTCACTAGCGGGGCCTACGAGCAGTACTTC. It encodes CASSPVTSGAYEQYF.

This chain's CDR3 is CASSLAGASGNTIYF. The CDR3 nucleotides read TGTGCCAGCAGCCTCGCAGGGGCCTCTGGAAACACCATATATTTT. The gene calls are TRBV3-1 (or the pseudogene TRBV3-2) and TRBJ1-3; D possibly corresponds to TRBD1 (6 bases). Germline lookup yields CDR1 LGHDT and CDR2 YNNKEL (reference sequence). Trimming removed 4 bases from V and 0 bases from J, with 10 bases in between. The CDR3 is 15 amino acids.

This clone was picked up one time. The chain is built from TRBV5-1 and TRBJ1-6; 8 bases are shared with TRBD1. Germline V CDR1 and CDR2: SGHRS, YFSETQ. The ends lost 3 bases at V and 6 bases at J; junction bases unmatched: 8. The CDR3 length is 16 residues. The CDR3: CASSYSGTGVNSPLHF. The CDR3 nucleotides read TGCGCCAGCAGCTACTCCGGGACAGGTGTTAATTCACCCCTCCACTTT.

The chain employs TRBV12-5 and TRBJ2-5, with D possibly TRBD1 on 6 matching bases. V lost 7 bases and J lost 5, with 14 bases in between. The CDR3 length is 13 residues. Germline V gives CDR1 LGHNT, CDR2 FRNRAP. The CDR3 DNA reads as TGTGCTAGTGCCCCGACAGGCGTGGAGACCCAGTACTTC. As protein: CASAPTGVETQYF.

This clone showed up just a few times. CDR3: CATREHGYTF. As DNA, the CDR3 is TGTGCCACGCGGGAGCATGGCTACACCTTC. The rearrangement links TRBV6-5 to TRBJ1-2, with no clear D. Germline V gene lookup returns CDR1 MNHEY and CDR2 SVGAGI. V shed 10 bases and J shed 6 bases, with 9 bases lying between them. The CDR3 runs 10 residues.

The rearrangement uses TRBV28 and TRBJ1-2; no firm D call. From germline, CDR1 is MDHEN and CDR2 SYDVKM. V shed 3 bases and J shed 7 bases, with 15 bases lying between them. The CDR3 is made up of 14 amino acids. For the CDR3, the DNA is TGTGCCAGCAGTTTTCCAGTGGGAGGCGCTGGCTACACCTTC. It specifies CASSFPVGGAGYTF.

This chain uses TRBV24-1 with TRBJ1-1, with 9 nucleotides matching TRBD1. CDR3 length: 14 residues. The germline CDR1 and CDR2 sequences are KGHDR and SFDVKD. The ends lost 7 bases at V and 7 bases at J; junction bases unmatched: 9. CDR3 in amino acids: CATRSGQGSIEAFF. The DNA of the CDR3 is TGTGCCACCAGATCGGGACAGGGTTCTATTGAAGCTTTCTTT.

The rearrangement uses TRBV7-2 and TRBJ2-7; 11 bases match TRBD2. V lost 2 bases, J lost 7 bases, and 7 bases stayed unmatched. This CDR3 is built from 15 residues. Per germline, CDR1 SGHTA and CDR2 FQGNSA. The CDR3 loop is CASSLLAGGSWEQYF. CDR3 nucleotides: TGTGCCAGCAGCTTACTAGCGGGAGGCTCATGGGAGCAGTACTTC.

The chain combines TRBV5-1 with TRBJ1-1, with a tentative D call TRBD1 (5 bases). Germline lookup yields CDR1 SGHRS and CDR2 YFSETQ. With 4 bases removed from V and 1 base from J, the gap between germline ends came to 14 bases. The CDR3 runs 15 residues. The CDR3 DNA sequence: TGCGCCAGCAGCCCCCGGGGGGATTCGAACACTGAAGCTTTCTTT. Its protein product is CASSPRGDSNTEAFF. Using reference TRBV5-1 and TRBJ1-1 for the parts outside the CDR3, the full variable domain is KAGVTQTPRYLIKTRGQQVTLSCSPISGHRSVSWYQQTPGQGLQFLFEYFSETQRNKGNFPGRFSGRQFSNSRSEMNVSTLELGDSALYLCASSPRGDSNTEAFFGQGTRLTVV.

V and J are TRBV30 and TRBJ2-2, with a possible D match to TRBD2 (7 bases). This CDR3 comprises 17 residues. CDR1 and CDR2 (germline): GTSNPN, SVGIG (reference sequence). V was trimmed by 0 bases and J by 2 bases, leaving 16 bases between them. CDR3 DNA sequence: TGTGCCTGGAGTGTTCGTTGGGGGGGGCCCAACACCGGGGAGCTGTTTTTT. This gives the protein CAWSVRWGGPNTGELFF. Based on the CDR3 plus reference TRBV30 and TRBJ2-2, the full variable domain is SQTIHQWPATLVQPVGSPLSLECTVEGTSNPNLYWYRQAAGRGLQLLFYSVGIGQISSEVPQNLSASRPQDRQFILSSKKLLLSDSGFYLCAWSVRWGGPNTGELFFGEGSRLTVL.

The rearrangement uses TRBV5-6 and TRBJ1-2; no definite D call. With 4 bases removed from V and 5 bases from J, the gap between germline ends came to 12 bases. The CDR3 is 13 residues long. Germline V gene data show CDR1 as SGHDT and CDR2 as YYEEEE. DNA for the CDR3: TGTGCCAGCAGCCCCGGCGCGGAGTATGGCTACACCTTC. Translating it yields CASSPGAEYGYTF.

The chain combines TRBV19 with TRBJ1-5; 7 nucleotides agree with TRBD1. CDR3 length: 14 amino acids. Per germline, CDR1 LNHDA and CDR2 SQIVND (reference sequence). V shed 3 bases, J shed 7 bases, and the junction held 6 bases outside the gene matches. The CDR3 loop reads CASSMEGALQPQHF. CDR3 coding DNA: TGTGCCAGTAGTATGGAGGGGGCCTTGCAGCCCCAGCATTTT.

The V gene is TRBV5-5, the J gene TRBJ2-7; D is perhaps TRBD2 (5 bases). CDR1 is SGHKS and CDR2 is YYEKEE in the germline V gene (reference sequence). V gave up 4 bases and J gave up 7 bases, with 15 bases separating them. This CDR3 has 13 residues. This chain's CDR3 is CASSRGPAEEQYF. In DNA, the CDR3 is TGTGCCAGCAGCCGAGGACCAGCGGAGGAGCAGTACTTC.

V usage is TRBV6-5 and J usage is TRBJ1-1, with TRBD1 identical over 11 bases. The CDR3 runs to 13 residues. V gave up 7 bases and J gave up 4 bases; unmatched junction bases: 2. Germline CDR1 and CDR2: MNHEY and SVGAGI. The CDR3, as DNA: TGTGCCAGCACGGGACAGGGGGGCACTGAAGCTTTCTTT. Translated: CASTGQGGTEAFF.

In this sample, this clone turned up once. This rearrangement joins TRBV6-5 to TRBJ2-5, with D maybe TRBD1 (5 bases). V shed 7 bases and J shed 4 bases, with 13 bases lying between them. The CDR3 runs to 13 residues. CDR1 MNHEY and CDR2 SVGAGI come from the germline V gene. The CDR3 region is CASIRGSGETQYF. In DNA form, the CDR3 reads TGTGCCAGCATTAGGGGATCTGGAGAGACCCAGTACTTC.

The CDR3 bases are TGTGCCAGCAGCCCGACCGGGACAGGACCTTACGAGCAGTACTTC. Encoded protein: CASSPTGTGPYEQYF. V usage is TRBV14 and J usage is TRBJ2-7; TRBD1 matches at 8 bases. Trimming removed 4 bases from V and 4 bases from J; junction bases left unmatched: 9. The CDR3 has 15 residues. Germline CDR1 reads SGHDN; CDR2 reads FVKESK.

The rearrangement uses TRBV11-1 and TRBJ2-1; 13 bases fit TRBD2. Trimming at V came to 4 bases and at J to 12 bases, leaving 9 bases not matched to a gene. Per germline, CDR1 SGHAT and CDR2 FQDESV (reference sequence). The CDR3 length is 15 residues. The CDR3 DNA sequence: TGTGCCAGCAGCTACAGGACTAGCGGGAGAGTAGTGCAGTTCTTC. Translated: CASSYRTSGRVVQFF.

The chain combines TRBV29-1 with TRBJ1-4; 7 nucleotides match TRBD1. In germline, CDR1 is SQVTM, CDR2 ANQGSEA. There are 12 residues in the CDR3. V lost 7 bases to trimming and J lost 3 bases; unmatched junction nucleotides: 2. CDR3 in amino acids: CSGGQPNEKLFF. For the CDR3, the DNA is TGCAGCGGGGGACAGCCTAATGAAAAACTGTTTTTT.

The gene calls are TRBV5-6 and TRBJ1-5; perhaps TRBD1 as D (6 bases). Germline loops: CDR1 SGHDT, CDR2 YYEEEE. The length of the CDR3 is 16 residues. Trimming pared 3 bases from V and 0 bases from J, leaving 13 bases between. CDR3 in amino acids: CASSSGQIYSNQPQHF. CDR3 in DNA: TGTGCCAGCAGCTCCGGACAGATCTATAGCAATCAGCCCCAGCATTTT.

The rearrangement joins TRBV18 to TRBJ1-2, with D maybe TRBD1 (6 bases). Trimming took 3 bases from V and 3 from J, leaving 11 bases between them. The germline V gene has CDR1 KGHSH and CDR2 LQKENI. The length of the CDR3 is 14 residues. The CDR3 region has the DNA TGTGCCAGCTCACCCGGACAGCCTCACTATGGCTACACCTTC. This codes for CASSPGQPHYGYTF.